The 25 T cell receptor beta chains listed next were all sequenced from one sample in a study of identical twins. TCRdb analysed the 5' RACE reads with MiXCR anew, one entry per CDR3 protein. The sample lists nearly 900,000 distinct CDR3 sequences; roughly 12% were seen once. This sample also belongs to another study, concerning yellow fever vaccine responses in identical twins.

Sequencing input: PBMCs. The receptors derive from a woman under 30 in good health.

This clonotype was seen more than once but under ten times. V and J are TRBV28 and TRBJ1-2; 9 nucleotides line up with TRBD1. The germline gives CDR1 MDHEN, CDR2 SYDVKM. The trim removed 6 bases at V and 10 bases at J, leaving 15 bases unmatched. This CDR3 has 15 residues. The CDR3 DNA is TGTGCCAGCAGCCCCGGGACAGGGAATATAATGGTCTACACCTTC. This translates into CASSPGTGNIMVYTF.

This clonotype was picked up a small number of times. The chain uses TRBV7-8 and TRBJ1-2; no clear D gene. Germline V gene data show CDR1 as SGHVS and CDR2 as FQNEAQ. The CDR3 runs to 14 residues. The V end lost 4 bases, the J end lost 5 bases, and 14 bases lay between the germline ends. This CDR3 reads CASSSTPAPYGYTF. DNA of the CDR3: TGTGCCAGCAGCTCAACTCCCGCTCCGTATGGCTACACCTTC.

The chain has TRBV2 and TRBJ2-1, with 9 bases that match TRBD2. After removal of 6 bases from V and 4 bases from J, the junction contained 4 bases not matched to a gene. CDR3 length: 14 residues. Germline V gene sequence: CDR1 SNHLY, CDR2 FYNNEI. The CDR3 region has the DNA TGTGCCAGCAGAGGGACTAGCCTTTACAATGAGCAGTTCTTC. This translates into CASRGTSLYNEQFF. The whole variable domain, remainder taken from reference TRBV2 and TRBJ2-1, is EPEVTQTPSHQVTQMGQEVILRCVPISNHLYFYWYRQILGQKVEFLVSFYNNEISEKSEIFDDQFSVERPDGSNFTLKIRSTKLEDSAMYFCASRGTSLYNEQFFGPGTRLTVL.

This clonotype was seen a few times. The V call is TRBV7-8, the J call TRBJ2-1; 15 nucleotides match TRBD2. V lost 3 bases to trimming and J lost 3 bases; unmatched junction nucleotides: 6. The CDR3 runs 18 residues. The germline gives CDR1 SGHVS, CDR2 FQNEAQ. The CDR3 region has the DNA TGTGCCAGCAGCTTTGCCCCGGGACTAGCGGGGGGCTACAATGAGCAGTTCTTC. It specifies CASSFAPGLAGGYNEQFF. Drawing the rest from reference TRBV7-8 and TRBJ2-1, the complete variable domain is GAGVSQSPRYKVAKRGQDVALRCDPISGHVSLFWYQQALGQGPEFLTYFQNEAQLDKSGLPSDRFFAERPEGSVSTLKIQRTQQEDSAVYLCASSFAPGLAGGYNEQFFGPGTRLTVL.

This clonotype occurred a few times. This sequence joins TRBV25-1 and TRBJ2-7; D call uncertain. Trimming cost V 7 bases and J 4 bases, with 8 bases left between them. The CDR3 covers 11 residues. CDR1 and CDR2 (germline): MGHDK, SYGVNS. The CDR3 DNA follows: TGTGCCAGCATCGGGCATTACGAGCAGTACTTC. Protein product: CASIGHYEQYF.

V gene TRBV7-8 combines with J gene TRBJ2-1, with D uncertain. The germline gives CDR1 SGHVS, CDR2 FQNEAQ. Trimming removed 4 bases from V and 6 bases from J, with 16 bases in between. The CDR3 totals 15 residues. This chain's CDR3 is CASSSAFLLFNEQFF. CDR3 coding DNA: TGTGCCAGCAGCTCCGCCTTCCTCCTGTTCAATGAGCAGTTCTTC.

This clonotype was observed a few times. CDR3 protein: CASILAPVDYGYTF. The CDR3 coding sequence is TGTGCCAGCATATTGGCCCCGGTGGACTATGGCTACACCTTC. The chain carries TRBV2 and TRBJ1-2; D remains unclear. Trimming shortened V by 7 bases and J by 3 bases, and 15 bases separated the two germline ends. The CDR3 runs 14 residues. CDR1 is SNHLY, CDR2 FYNNEI, per germline.

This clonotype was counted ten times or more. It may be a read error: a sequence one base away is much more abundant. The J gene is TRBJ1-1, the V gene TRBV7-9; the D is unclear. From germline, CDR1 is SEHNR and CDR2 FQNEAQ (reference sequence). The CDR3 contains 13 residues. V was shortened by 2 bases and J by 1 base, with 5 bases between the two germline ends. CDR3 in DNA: TGTGCCAGCAGCTTACCAGGGAACACTGAAGCTTTCTTT. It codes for CASSLPGNTEAFF.

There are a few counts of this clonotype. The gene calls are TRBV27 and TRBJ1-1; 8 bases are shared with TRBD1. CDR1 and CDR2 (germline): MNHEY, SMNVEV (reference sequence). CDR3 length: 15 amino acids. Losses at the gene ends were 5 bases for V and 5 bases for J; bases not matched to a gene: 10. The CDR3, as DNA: TGTGCCAGCAGTGGGTTCGGACAGGGTTGGACTGAAGCTTTCTTT. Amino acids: CASSGFGQGWTEAFF.

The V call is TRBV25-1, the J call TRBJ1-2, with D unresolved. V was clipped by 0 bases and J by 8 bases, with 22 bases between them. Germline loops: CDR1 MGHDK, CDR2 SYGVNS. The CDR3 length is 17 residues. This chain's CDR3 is CASSEYIRGWVCWGYTF. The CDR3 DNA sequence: TGTGCCAGCAGTGAATATATTCGGGGATGGGTCTGCTGGGGCTACACCTTC.

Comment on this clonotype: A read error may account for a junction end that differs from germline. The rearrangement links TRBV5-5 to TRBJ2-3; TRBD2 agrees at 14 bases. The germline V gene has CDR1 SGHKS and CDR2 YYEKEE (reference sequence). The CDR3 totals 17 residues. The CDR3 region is CASSLTGTSGSTDTEYF. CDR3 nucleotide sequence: TGTGCCAGCAGCTTAACCGGGACTAGCGGGAGCACAGATACGGAGTATTTT. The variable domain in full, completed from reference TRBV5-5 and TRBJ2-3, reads DAGVTQSPTHLIKTRGQQVTLRCSPISGHKSVSWYQQVLGQGPQFIFQYYEKEERGRGNFPDRFSARQFPNYSSELNVNALLLGDSALYLCASSLTGTSGSTDTEYFGPGTRLTVL.

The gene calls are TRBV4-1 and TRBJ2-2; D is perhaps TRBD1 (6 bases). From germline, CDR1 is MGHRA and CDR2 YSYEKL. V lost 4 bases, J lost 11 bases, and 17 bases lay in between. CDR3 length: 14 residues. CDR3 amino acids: CASSPLGGRDELFF. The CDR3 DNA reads TGCGCCAGCAGCCCGCTTGGGGGCAGGGACGAGCTGTTTTTT.

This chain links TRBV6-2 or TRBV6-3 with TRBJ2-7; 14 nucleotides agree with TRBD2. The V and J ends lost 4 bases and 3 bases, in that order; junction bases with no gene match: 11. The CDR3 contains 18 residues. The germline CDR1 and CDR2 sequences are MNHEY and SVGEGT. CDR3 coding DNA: TGTGCCAGCAGTTTATCCGGGACTAGCGGGAGCCGTAACTACGAGCAGTACTTC. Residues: CASSLSGTSGSRNYEQYF.

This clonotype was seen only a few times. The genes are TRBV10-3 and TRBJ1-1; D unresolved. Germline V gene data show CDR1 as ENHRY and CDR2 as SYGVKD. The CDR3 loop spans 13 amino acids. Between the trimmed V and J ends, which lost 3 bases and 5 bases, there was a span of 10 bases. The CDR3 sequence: CAISEDHGTEAFF. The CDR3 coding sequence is TGTGCCATCAGTGAAGATCACGGTACTGAAGCTTTCTTT.

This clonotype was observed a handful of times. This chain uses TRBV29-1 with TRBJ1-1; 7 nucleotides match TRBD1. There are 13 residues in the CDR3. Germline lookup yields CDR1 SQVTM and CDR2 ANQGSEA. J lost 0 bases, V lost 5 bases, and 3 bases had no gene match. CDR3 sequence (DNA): TGCAGCGTTTCGGGACAGATGAACACTGAAGCTTTCTTT. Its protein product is CSVSGQMNTEAFF.

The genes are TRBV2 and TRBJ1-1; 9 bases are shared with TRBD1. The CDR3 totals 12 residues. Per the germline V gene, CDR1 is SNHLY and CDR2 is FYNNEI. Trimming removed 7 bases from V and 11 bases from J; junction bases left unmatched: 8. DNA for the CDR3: TGTGCCAGCACCTCAGACAGGGGGGGTGCTTTCTTT. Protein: CASTSDRGGAFF. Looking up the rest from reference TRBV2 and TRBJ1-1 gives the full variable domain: EPEVTQTPSHQVTQMGQEVILRCVPISNHLYFYWYRQILGQKVEFLVSFYNNEISEKSEIFDDQFSVERPDGSNFTLKIRSTKLEDSAMYFCASTSDRGGAFFGQGTRLTVV.

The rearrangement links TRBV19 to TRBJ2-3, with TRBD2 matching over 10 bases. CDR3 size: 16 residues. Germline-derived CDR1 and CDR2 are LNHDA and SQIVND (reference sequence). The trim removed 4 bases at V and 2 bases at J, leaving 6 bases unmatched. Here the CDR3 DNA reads TGTGCCAGTAGTACCGTAGCGGGAGGACTCACAGATACGCAGTATTTT. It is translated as CASSTVAGGLTDTQYF.

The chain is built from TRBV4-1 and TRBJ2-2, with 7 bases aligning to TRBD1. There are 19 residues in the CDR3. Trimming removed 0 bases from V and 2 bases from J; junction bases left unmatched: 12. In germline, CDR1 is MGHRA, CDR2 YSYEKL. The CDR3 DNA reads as TGCGCCAGCAGCCAAGAAGGGGGCGCGGTCCCTTCTAACACCGGGGAGCTGTTTTTT. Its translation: CASSQEGGAVPSNTGELFF.

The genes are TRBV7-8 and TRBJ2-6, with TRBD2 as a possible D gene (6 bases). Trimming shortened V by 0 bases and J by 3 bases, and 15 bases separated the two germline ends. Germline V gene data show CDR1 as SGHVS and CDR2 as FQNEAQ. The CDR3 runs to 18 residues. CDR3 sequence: CASSLAWTTRSGANVLTF. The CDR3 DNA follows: TGTGCCAGCAGCTTAGCTTGGACTACTAGGAGTGGGGCCAACGTCCTGACTTTC.

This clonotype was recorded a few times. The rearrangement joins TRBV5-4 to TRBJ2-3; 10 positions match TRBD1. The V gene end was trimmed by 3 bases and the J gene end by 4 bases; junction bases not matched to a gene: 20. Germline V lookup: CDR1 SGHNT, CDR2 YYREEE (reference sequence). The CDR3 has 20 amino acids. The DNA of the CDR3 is TGTGCCAGCAGCTCGAGGACCGGGACAGGGGAGGGAGTAGGGTCAGATACGCAGTATTTT. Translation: CASSSRTGTGEGVGSDTQYF.

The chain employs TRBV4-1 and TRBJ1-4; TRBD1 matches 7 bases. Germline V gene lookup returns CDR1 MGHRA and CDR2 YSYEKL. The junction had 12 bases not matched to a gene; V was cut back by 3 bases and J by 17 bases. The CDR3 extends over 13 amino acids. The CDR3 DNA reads TGCGCCAGCAGCCAGGCCGACAGGGCGGGGATTTTTTTT. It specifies CASSQADRAGIFF.

CDR3 coding DNA: TGCAGTGCTAGCGGAACTAGCGGGGTTCCAGATACGCAGTATTTT. Translating it yields CSASGTSGVPDTQYF. This chain connects TRBV20-1 to TRBJ2-3; TRBD2 matches 10 bases. This CDR3 is built from 15 residues. Trimming at V came to 3 bases and at J to 4 bases, leaving 7 bases not matched to a gene. Germline lookup yields CDR1 DFQATT and CDR2 SNEGSKA (reference sequence).

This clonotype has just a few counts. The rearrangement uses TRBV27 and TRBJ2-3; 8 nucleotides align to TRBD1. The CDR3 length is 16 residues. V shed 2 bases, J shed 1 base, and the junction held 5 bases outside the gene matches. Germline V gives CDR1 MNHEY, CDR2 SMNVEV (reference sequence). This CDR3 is CASSLIRGRGTDTQYF. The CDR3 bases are TGTGCCAGCAGTTTAATCAGGGGGCGAGGCACAGATACGCAGTATTTT.

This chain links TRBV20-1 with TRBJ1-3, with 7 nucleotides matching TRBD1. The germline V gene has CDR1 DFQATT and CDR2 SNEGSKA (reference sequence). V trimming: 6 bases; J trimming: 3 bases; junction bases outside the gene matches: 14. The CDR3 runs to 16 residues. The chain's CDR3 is CSAVRGRGTYGNTIYF. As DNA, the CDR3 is TGCAGTGCAGTCCGAGGCAGGGGGACGTATGGAAACACCATATATTTT.

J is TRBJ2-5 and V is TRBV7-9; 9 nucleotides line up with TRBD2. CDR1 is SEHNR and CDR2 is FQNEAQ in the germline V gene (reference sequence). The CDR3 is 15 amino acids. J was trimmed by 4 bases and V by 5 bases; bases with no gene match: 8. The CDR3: CASSTLAGARETQYF. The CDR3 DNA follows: TGTGCCAGCAGCACATTAGCGGGAGCGCGAGAGACCCAGTACTTC.